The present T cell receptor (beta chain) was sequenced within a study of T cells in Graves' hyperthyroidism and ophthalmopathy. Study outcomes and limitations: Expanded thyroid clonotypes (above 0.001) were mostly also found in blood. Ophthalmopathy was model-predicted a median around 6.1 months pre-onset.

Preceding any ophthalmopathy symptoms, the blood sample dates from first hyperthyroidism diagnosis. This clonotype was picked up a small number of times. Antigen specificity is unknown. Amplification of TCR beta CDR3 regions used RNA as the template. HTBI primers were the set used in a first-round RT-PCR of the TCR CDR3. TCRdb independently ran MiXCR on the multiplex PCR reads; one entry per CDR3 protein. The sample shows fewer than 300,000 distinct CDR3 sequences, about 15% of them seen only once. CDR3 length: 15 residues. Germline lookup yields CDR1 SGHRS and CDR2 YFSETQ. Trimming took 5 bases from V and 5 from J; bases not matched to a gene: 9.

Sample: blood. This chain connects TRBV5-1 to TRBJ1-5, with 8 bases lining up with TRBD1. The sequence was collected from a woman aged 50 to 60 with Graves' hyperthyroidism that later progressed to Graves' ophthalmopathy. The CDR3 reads CASRPGTGGDQPQHF. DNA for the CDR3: TGCGCCAGCAGGCCAGGGACAGGAGGGGATCAGCCCCAGCATTTT.